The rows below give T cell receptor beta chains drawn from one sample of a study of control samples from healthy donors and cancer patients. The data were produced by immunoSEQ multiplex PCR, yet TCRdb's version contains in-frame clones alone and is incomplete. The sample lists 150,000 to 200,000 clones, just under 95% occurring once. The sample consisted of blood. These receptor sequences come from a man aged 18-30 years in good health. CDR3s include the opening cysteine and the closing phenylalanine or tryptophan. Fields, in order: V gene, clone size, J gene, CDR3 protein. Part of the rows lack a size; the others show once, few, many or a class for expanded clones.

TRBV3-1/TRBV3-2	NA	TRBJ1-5	CASSPGLGPQHF
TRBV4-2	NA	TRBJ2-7	CASSQGTGRTYEQYF
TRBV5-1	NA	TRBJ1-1	CASSLEDRVPEAFF
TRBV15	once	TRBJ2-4	CATSRDRGQRNIQYF
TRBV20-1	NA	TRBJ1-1	CSASVQVGNTEAFF
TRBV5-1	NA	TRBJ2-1	CASSPLGGTYNEQFF
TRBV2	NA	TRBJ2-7	CASSGRVYEQYF
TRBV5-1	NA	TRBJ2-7	CASSPTGGGDSYEQYF
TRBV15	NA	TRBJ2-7	CATSRGYQGVNYEQYF
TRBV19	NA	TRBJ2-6	CASSPGGSGANVLTF
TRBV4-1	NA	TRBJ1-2	CASSQDRGRIYGYTF
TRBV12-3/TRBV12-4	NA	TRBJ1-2	CASSLGRNYGYTF
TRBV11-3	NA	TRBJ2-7	CASSLGGESTYEQYF
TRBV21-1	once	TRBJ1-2	CASSKVRRGEAGGGYTF
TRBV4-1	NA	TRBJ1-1	CASSQDRTVMNTEAFF
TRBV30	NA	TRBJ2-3	CARTGRWSDTQYF
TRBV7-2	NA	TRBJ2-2	CASSPGWGTGELFF
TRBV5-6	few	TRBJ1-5	CASSEGIRFTQPQHF
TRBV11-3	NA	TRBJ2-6	CASSPRGGPHGDSGANVLTF
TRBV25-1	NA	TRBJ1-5	CASSESGTGPNQPQHF
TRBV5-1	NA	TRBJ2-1	CASSLLPGQFYNEQFF
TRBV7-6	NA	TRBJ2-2	CASSLVVGTNTGELFF
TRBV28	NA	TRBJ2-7	CASSGRGSSLAYEQYF
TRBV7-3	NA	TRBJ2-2	CASSLRGSGNTGELFF
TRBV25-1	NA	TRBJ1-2	CASSANNYGYTF
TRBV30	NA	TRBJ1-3	CAWRGLVGSGNTIYF
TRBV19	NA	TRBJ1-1	CASSFRYRGSEMNTEAFF
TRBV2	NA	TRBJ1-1	CASSETGRNTEAFF
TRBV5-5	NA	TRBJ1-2	CASSSQGLGGYTF
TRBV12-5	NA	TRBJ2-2	CASGPERLAGGTGELFF
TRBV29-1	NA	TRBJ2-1	CSVQRTGSGNEQFF
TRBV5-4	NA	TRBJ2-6	CASSLEGGQMANVLTF
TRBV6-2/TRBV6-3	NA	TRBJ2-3	CASSRITDTQYF
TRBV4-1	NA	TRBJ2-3	CASSQVISGDTDTQYF
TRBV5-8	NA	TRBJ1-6	CASSPTNSPLHF
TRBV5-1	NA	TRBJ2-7	CASSPGTDRPYEQYF
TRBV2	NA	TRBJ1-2	CASSEVQGDYGYTF
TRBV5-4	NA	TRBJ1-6	CASSMPNRGSDSPLHF
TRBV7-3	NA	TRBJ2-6	CASSLNSGANVLTF
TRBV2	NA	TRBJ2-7	CASRPQVSYEQYF
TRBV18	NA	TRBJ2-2	CASSPALGLGSGELFF
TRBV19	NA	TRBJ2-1	CASSIVRTSNGEQFF
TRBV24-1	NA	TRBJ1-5	CATSDLRNQPQHF
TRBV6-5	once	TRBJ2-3	CASSSSGGTDTQYF
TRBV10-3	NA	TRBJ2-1	CAISDSGGAGEQFF
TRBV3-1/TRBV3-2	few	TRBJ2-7	CASSQIEGEQYF
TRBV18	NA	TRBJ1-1	CASSRQSENTEAFF
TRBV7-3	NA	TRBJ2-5	CASSWGGGRETQYF
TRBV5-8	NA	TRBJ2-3	CASSQDRARETQYF
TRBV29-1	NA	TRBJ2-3	CSVESAGVLGTDTQYF
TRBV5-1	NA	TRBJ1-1	CASSLVGPINTEAFF